The clone carrying this TCR beta chain was counted only a few times. Trimming stripped 5 bases from V and 0 bases from J, with 14 bases between. This CDR3 has 15 residues. The germline gives CDR1 MDHEN, CDR2 SYDVKM. This entry comes from a study of blood T cells in healthy people across ages. Using a J-beta primer mix together with a sample-barcoded 5' primer, a second PCR was run for about 7 to 12 cycles. One entry per CDR3 protein results from TCRdb running MiXCR on the 5' RACE reads. Here the sample spans 1,500,000 or so distinct CDR3 sequences, roughly 43% being singletons. The sequence was obtained from a woman aged 18-35 years in good health. This chain joins TRBV28 and TRBJ2-7; tentatively, D is TRBD1 (6 bases). Sequenced input: blood. The CDR3 here is CASSRRQDSSYEQYF. For the CDR3, the DNA is TGTGCCAGCAGTAGAAGACAGGATAGCTCCTACGAGCAGTACTTC.